This T cell receptor (beta chain) was recovered during a study of human T cells and chemical hapten exposure. Extraction of total RNA was performed on unfractionated whole blood. TCRdb passed the 5' RACE reads through MiXCR, listing each CDR3 protein once. The table includes roughly 120,000 distinct CDR3 sequences, roughly 18% detected once. V lost 2 bases, J lost 3 bases, and 0 bases stayed unmatched. Germline CDR1 is MNHEY and CDR2 is SMNVEV (reference sequence). CDR3 size: 14 residues. This clonotype originated in a human donor in good health. The chain recombines TRBV27 with TRBJ2-5; 10 bases line up with TRBD2. The CDR3 is CASSLLAGEETQYF. The CDR3, as DNA: TGTGCCAGCAGTTTACTAGCGGGAGAAGAGACCCAGTACTTC.